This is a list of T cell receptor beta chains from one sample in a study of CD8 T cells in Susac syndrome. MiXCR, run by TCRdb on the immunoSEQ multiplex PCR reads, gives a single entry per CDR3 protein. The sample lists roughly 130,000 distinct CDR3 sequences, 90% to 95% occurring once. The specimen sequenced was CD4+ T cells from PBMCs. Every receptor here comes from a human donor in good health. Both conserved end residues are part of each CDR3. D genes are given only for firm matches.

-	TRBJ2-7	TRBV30	CAWSVFGLSSEQYF	TGTGCCTGGAGTGTATTTGGACTTTCTTCCGAGCAGTACTTC
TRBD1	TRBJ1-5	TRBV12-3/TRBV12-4	CASSSPGTGGLYSNQPQHF	TGTGCCAGCAGTTCACCCGGGACAGGGGGCCTCTATAGCAATCAGCCCCAGCATTTT
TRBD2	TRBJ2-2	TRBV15	CATSRGAGGLNTGELFF	TGTGCCACCAGCAGGGGAGCGGGAGGGCTTAACACCGGGGAGCTGTTTTTT
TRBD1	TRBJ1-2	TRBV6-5	CASSYEGGSGYTF	TGTGCCAGCAGTTACGAAGGGGGCAGCGGCTACACCTTC
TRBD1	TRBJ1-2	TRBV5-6	CASSLTGAAWGYTF	TGTGCCAGCAGCTTGACAGGGGCGGCTTGGGGCTACACCTTC
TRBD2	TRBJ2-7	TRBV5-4	CAWHRSGVASGGAYEQYF	TGTGCCTGGCACCGTAGCGGGGTGGCTAGCGGGGGGGCCTACGAGCAGTACTTC
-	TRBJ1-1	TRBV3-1	CASSHGTLNTEAFF	TGTGCCAGCAGCCACGGGACGCTGAACACTGAAGCTTTCTTT
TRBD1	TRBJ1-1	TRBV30	CAWRTGPNTEAFF	TGTGCCTGGAGGACAGGGCCGAACACTGAAGCTTTCTTT
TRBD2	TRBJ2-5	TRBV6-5	CASSRLAGETQYF	TGTGCCAGCAGTCGACTAGCTGGGGAGACCCAGTACTTC
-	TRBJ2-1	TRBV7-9	CASSSRDRYNEQFF	TGTGCCAGCAGCTCGCGGGACCGCTACAATGAGCAGTTCTTC
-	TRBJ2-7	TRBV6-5	CASRDLAYEQYF	TGTGCCAGCCGGGACCTGGCCTACGAGCAGTACTTC
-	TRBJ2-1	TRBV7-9	CASSKDGGGYNEQFF	TGTGCCAGCAGCAAAGACGGGGGAGGCTACAATGAGCAGTTCTTC
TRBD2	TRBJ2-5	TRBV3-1	CASSRTSGRAKTQYF	TGTGCCAGCAGCAGGACTAGCGGGAGGGCGAAGACCCAGTACTTC